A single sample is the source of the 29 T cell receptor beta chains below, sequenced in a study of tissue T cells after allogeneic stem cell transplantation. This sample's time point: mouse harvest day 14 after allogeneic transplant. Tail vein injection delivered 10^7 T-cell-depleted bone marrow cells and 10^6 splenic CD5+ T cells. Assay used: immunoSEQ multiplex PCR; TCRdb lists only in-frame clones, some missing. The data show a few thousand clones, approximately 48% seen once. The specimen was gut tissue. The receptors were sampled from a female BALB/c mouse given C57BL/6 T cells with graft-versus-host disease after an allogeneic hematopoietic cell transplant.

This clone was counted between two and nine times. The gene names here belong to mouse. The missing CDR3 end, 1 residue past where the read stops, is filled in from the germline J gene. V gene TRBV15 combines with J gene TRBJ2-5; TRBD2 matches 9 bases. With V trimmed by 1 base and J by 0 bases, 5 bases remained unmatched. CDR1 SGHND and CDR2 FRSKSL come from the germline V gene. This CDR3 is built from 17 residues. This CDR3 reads CASSLEAGGGNQDTQYF. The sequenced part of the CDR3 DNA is TGTGCCAGCAGTTTAGAGGCTGGGGGGGGTAACCAAGACACCCAGTAC.

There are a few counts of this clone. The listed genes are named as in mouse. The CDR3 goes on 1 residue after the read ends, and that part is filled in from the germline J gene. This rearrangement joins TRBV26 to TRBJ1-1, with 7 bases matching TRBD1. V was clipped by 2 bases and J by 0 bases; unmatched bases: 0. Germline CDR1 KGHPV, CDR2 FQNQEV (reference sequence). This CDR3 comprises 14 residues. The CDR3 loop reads CASSLTGANTEVFF. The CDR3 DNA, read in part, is TGTGCCAGCAGTCTGACAGGGGCAAACACAGAAGTCTTC.

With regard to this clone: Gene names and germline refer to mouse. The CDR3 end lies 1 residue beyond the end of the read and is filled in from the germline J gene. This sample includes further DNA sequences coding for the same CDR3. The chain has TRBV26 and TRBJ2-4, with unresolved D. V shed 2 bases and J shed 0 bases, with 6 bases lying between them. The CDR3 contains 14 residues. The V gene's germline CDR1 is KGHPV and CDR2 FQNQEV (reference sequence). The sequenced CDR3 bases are TGTGCCAGCAGTCTGAGCAGTAGTCAAAACACCTTGTAC. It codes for CASSLSSSQNTLY. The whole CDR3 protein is CASSLSSSQNTLYF.

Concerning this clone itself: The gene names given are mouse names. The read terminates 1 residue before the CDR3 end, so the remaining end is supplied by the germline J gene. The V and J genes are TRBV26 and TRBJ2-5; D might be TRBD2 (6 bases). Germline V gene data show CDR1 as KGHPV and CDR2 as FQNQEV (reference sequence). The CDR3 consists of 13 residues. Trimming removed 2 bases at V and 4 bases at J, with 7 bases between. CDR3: CASSLGGKDTQYF. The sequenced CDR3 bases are TGTGCCAGCAGTCTGGGGGGGAAAGACACCCAGTAC.

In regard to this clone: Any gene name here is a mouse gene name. CDR3 amino acids: CASSWDSSGNTLYF. The part of the CDR3 DNA that was read is TGTGCCAGCAGTTGGGACAGTTCTGGAAATACGCTCTAT. This chain links TRBV26 with TRBJ1-3, with 7 bases aligning to TRBD1. The CDR3 end is not reached by the read, which stops 1 residue before it; the germline J gene fills it in. The CDR3 totals 14 residues. Trimming removed 5 bases from V and 0 bases from J; junction bases left unmatched: 1. Germline V CDR1 and CDR2: KGHPV, FQNQEV (reference sequence).

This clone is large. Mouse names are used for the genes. The CDR3 reads CGARGSYEQYF. Partial CDR3 DNA: TGTGGTGCTAGGGGCAGCTATGAACAGTAC. The chain recombines TRBV20 with TRBJ2-7; D call uncertain. Read data end 1 residue before the CDR3 end; the end is taken from the germline J gene. The germline gives CDR1 GFQATS, CDR2 STVNSAI. The CDR3 is 11 amino acids. V shed 1 base and J shed 3 bases, with 4 bases lying between them.

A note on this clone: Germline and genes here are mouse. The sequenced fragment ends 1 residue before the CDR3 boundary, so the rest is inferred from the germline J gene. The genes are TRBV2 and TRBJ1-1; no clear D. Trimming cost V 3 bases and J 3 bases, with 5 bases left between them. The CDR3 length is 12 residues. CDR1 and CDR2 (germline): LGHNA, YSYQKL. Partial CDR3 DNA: TGTGCCAGCAGCCATCCAGACACAGAAGTCTTC. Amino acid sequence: CASSHPDTEVF. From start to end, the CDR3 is CASSHPDTEVFF.

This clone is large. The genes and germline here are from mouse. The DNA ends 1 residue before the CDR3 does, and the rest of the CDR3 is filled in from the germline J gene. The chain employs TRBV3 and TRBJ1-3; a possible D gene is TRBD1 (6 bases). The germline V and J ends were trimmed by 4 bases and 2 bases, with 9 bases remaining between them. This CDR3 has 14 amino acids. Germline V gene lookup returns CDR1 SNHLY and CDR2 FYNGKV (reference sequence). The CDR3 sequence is CASSSTGTGNTLYF. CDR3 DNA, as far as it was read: TGTGCCAGCAGCTCAACAGGGACTGGAAATACGCTCTAT.

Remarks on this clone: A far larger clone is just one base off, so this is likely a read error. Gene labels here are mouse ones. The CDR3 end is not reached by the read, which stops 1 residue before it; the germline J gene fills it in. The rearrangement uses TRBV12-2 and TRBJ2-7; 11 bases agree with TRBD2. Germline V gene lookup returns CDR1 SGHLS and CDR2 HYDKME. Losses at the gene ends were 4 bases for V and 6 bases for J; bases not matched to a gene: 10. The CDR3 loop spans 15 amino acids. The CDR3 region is CASSPDWGASTEQYF. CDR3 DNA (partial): TGTGCCAGCTCGCCGGACTGGGGGGCTTCCACTGAACAGTAC.

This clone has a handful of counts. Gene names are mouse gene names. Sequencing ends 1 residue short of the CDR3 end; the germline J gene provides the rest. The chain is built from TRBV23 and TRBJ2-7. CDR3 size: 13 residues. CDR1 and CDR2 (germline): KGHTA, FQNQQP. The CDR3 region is CSSSQGISYEQYF. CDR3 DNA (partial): TGCTCCAGCAGTCAAGGCATCTCCTATGAACAGTAC.

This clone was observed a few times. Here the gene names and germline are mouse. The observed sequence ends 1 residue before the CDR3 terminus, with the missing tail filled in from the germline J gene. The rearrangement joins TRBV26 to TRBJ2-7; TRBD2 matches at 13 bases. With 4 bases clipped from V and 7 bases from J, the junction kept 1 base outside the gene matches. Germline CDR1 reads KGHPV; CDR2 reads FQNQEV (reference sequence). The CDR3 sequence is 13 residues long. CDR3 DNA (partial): TGTGCCAGCAGTCGGGACTGGGGGGGGGAACAGTAC. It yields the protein CASSRDWGGEQY. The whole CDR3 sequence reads CASSRDWGGEQYF.

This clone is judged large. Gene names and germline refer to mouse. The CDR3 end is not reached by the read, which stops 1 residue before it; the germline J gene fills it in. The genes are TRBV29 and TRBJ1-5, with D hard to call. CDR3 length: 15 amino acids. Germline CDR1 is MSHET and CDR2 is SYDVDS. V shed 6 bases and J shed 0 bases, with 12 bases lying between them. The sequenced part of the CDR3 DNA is TGTGCTAGCAGGCCCCCTCAGTATAACAACCAGGCTCCGCTT. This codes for CASRPPQYNNQAPL. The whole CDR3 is CASRPPQYNNQAPLF.

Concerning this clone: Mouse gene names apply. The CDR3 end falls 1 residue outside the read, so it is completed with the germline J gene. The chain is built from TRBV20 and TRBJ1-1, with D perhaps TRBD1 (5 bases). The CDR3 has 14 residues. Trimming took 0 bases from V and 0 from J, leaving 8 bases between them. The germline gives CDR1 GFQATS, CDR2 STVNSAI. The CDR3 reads CGARDLGANTEVFF. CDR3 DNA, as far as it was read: TGTGGTGCTAGGGATCTGGGGGCAAACACAGAAGTCTTC.

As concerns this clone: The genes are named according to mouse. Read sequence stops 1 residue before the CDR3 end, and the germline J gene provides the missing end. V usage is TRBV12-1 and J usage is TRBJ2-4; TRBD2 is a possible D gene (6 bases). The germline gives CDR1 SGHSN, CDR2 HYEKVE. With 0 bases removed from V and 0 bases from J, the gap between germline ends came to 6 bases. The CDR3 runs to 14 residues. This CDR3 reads CASSLGGSQNTLYF. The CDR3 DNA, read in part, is TGTGCCAGCTCTCTCGGGGGGAGTCAAAACACCTTGTAC.

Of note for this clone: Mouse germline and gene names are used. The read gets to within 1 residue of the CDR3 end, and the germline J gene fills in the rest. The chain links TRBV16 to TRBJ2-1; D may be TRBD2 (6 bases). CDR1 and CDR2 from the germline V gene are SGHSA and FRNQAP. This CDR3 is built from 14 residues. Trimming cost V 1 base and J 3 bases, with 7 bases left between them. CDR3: CASSLGTVYAEQFF. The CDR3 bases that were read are TGTGCAAGCAGCTTAGGGACTGTCTATGCTGAGCAGTTC.

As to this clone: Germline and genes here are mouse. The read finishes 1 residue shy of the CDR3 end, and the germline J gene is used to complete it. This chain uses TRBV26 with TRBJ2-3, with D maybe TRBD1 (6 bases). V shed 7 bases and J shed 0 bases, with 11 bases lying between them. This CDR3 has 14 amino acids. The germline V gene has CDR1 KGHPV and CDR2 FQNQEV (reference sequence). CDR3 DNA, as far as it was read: TGTGCCAGCACCGGGACATATAGTGCAGAAACGCTGTAT. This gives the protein CASTGTYSAETLY. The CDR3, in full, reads CASTGTYSAETLYF.

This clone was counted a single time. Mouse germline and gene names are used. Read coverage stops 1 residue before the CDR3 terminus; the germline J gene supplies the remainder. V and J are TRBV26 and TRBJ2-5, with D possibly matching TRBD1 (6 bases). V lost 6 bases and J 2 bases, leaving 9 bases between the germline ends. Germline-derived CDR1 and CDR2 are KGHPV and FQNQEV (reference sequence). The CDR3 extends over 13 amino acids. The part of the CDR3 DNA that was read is TGTGCCAGCAGCGGGACAAGCCAAGACACCCAGTAC. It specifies CASSGTSQDTQY. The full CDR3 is CASSGTSQDTQYF.

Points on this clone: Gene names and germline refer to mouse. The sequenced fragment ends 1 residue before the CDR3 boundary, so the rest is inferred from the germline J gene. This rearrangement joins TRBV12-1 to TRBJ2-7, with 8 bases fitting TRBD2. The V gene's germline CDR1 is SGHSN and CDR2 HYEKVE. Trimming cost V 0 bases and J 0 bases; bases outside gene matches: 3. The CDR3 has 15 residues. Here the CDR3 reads CASSLAGGSSYEQYF. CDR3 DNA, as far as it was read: TGTGCCAGCTCTCTCGCTGGGGGGAGCTCCTATGAACAGTAC.

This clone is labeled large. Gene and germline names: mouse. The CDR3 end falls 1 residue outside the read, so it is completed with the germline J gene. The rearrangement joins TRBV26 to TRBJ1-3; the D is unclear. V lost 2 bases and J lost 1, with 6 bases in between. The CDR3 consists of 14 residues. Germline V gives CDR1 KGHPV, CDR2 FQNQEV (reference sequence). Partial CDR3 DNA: TGTGCCAGCAGTCTGCAGAAATCTGGAAATACGCTCTAT. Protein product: CASSLQKSGNTLY. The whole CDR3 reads CASSLQKSGNTLYF.

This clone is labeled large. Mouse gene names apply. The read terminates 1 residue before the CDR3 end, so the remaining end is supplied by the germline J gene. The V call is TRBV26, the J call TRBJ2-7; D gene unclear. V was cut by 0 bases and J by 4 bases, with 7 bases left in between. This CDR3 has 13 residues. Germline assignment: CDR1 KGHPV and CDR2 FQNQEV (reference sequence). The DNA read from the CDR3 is TGTGCCAGCAGTCTGTCTCCAGCTTATGAACAGTAC. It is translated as CASSLSPAYEQY. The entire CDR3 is CASSLSPAYEQYF.

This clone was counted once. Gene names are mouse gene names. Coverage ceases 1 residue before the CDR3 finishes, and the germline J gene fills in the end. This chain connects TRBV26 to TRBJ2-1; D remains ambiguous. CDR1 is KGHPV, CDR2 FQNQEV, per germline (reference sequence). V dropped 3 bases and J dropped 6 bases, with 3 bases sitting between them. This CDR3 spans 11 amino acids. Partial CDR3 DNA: TGTGCCAGCAGTCTTGGTGCTGAGCAGTTC. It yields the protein CASSLGAEQF. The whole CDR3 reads CASSLGAEQFF.

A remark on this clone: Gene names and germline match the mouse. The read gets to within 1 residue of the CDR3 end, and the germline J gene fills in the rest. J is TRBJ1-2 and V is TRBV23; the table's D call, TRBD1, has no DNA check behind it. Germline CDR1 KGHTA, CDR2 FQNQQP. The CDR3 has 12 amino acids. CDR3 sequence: CSSSLQGSDYTF. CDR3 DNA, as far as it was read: TGCTCCAGCAGTCTTCAGGGCTCCGACTACACC.

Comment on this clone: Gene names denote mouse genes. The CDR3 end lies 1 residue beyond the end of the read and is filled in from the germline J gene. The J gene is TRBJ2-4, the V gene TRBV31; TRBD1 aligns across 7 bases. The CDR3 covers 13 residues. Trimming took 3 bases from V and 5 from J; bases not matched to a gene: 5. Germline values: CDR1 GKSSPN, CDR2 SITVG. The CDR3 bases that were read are TGTGCCTGGAGCCTCAGGGGGTTAAACACCTTGTAC. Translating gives CAWSLRGLNTLY. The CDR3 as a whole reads CAWSLRGLNTLYF.

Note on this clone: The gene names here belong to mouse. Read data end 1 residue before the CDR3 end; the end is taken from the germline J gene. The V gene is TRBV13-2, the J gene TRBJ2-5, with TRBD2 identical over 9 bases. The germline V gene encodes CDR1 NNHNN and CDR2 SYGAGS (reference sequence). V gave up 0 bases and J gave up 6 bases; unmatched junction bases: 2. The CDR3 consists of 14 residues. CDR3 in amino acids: CASGDGGGADTQYF. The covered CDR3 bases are TGTGCCAGCGGTGATGGTGGGGGGGCGGACACCCAGTAC.

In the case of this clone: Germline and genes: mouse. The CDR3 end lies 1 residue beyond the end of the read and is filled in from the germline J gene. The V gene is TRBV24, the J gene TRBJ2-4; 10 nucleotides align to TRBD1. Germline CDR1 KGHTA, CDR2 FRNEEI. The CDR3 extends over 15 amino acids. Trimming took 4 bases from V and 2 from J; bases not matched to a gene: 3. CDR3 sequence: CASSRQGAFQNTLYF. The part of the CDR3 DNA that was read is TGTGCCAGCAGTCGACAGGGGGCCTTTCAAAACACCTTGTAC.

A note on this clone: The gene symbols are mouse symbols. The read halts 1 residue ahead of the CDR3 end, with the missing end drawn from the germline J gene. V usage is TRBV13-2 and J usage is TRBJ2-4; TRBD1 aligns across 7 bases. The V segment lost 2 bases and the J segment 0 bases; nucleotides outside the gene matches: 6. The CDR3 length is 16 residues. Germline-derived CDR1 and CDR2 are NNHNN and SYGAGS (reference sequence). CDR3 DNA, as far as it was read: TGTGCCAGCGGTGAAGGGACAGAATCTAGTCAAAACACCTTGTAC. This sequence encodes CASGEGTESSQNTLY. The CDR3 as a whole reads CASGEGTESSQNTLYF.

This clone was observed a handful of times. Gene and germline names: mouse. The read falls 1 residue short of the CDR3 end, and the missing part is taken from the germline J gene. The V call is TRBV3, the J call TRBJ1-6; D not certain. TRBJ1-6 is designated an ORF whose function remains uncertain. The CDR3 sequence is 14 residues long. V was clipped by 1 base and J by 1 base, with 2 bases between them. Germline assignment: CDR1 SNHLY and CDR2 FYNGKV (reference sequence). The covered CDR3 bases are TGTGCCAGCAGCTTAGTATCCTATAATTCGCCCCTCTAC. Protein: CASSLVSYNSPLY. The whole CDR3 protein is CASSLVSYNSPLYF.

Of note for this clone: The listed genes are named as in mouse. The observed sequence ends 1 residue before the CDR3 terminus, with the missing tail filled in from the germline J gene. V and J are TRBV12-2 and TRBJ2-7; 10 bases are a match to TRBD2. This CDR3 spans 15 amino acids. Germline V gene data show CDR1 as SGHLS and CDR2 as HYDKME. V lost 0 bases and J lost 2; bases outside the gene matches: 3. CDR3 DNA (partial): TGTGCCAGCTCTCTCGAAGGACTGGGGGCCTATGAACAGTAC. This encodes CASSLEGLGAYEQY. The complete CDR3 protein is CASSLEGLGAYEQYF.

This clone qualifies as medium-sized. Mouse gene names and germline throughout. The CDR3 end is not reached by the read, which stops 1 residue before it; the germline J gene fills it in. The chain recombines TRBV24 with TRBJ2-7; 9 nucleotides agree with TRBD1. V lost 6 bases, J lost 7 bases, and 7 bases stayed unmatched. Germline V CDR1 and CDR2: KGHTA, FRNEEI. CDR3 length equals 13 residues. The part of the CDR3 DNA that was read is TGTGCCAGCAGCCGGGACAGGGTGGAGGAACAGTAC. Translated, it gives CASSRDRVEEQY. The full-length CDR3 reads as CASSRDRVEEQYF.